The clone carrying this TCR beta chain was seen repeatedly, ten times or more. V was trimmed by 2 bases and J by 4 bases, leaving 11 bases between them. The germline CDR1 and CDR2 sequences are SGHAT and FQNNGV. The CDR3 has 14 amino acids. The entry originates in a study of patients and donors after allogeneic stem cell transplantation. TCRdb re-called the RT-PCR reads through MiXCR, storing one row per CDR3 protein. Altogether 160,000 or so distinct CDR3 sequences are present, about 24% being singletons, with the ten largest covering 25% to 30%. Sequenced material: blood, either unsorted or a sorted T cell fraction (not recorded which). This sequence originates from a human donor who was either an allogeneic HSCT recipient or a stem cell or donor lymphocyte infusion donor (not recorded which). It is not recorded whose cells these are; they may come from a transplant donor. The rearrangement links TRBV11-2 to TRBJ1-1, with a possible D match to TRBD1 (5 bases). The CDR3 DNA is TGTGCCAGCAGCTTACAGGGTGCTGGCACTGAAGCTTTCTTT. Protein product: CASSLQGAGTEAFF.